What follows describes a single T cell receptor (beta chain). No cognate antigen has been identified for it. Base qualities are not provided; no much larger clone lies one nucleotide away. The CDR3 has 13 amino acids, counting the end cysteine and phenylalanine. CDR3 DNA is the only sequence kept; it has 39 bases, read in frame from the first base. V trim: 10 bases; J trim: 8 bases; unmatched bases: 9. CDR1 and CDR2, per the germline V gene, are ENHRY and SYGVKD. TCRbeta CDR3 regions were amplified from genomic DNA by means of the immunoSEQ Assay, a bias-controlled multiplex PCR. Regarding the original processing steps: Within the assay, amplification of reference gene primers was used to estimate how many nucleated cells each sample contained. Sequence reads were collapsed and filtered to measure the absolute abundance of every unique TCRbeta CDR3 rearrangement. For each sample, productive Simpson clonality was calculated as the square root of Simpson's diversity index over productive rearrangements. The table was pulled from immuneACCESS by TCRdb, which kept in-frame rearrangements only. Such tables lose some clones; where checked, under half of the loss comes from unresolved V genes, and the rest has no known cause. V and J calls and clone size are as listed in that table; D and trimming were resolved from the DNA. The sample contains about 36,000 clones, around four fifths of them found a single time. 1.6% of the sample goes to the ten largest clones.

The data belong to a study of blood T cell repertoires in COVID-19 (dated by TCRdb to 2020 to 2022). With regard to the full study: The collaborator samples originated in the United States, Italy and Spain and spanned the acute and convalescent phases of COVID-19. The material from the prospective study consisted of cDNA or gDNA derived from T cells, B-cell-depleted T cells, or PBMCs. Deeply sampled blood TCRbeta repertoires from subjects exposed to, actively infected with, or recovered from COVID-19 were included in the dataset. The repertoires were made available in a free public database intended to serve as a resource for research on the immune response to SARS-CoV-2. Samples came from the ongoing ImmuneRACE study (first 160 participants) plus 1,254 subjects from 6 global collaborators. A de-identified subject ID, COVID-19 status, age in years and sex were almost always included in the sample metadata. HLA class I and class II types, where available, came from metadata supplied by the sample provider rather than from assay-based typing.

One collaborating source in Seattle enrolled patients while the patients were actively infected and followed the patients over time throughout the course of disease. Whole blood was collected in K2EDTA tubes by collaborating institutions according to the institutions' own protocols. Collaborator samples were shipped for TCRbeta analysis as frozen whole blood, isolated PBMCs, or DNA extracted from either sample type. Study-wide findings and limitations: Clinical and demographic metadata were provided uncurated, with the amount varying by source and participant.

The chain was built from TRBV10-3 and TRBJ1-4, with TRBD1 matching 8 junction bases. Sequenced: peripheral blood. The clonotype originates from a man in his sixties with COVID-19, enrolled during active disease. The sequenced DNA: TGTGCCACCTCAGGGGGCGCCGGGGAAAAACTGTTTTTT. It codes for CATSGGAGEKLFF.